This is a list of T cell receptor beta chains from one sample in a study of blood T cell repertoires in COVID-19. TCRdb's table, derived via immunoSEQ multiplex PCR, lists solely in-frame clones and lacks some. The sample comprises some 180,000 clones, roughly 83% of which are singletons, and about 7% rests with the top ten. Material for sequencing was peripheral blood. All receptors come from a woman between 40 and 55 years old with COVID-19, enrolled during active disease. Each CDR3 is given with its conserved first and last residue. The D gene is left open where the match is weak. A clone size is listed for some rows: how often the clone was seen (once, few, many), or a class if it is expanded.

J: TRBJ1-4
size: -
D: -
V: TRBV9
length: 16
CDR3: CASTMSGGNGAEKLFF
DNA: TGTGCCAGCACCATGTCGGGGGGAAACGGGGCGGAAAAACTGTTTTTT

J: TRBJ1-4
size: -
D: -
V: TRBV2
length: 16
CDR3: CASSDGFKSGKEKLFF
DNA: TGTGCCAGCAGTGACGGTTTTAAGTCCGGTAAAGAAAAACTGTTTTTT

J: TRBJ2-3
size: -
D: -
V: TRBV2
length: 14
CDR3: CASTTTRSTDTQYF
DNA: TGTGCCAGCACTACGACCAGGAGCACAGATACGCAGTATTTT

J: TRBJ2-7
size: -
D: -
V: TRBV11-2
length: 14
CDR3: CASSVQGFTYEQYF
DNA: TGTGCCAGCAGCGTTCAGGGGTTTACCTACGAGCAGTACTTC

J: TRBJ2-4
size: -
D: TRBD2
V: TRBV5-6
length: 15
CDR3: CASSLAGGRGNIQYF
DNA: TGTGCCAGCTCCTTAGCGGGAGGGCGGGGAAACATTCAGTACTTC

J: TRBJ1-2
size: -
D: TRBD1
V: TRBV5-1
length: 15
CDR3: CASSLVGDRARDYTF
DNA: TGCGCCAGCAGCTTGGTGGGAGACAGGGCAAGGGACTACACCTTC

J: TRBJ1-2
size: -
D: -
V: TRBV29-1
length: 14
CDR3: CSVEREGTGYGYTF
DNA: TGCAGCGTTGAAAGGGAGGGGACGGGCTATGGCTACACCTTC

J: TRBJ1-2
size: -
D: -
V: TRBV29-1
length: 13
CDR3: CSVESGLGYGYTF
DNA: TGCAGCGTTGAAAGCGGGCTCGGCTATGGCTACACCTTC

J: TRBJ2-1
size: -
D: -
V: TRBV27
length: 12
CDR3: CASTQGGDEQFF
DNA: TGTGCCAGCACCCAAGGGGGGGATGAGCAGTTCTTC

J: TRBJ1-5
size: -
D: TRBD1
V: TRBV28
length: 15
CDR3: CASSFDPRGHQPQHF
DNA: TGTGCCAGCAGTTTTGACCCCAGGGGGCATCAGCCCCAGCATTTT

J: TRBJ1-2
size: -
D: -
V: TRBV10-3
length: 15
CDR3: CAISESKGISYGYTF
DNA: TGTGCCATCAGTGAGTCTAAGGGGATAAGCTATGGCTACACCTTC

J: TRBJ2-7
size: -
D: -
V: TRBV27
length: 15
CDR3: CASSPTLSTTYEQYF
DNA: TGTGCCAGCAGTCCCACCCTTAGCACGACCTACGAGCAGTACTTC

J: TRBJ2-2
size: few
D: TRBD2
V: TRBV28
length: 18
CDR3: CASKLTSGRAPNTGELFF
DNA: TGTGCCAGCAAGTTAACTAGCGGGAGGGCCCCGAACACCGGGGAGCTGTTTTTT

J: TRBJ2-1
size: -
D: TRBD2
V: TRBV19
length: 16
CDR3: CASSFIAGGAWDEQFF
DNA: TGTGCCAGTAGTTTCATAGCGGGAGGGGCTTGGGATGAGCAGTTCTTC

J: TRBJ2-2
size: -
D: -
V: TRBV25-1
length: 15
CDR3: CASSERTANTGELFF
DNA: TGTGCCAGCAGTGAAAGGACTGCGAACACCGGGGAGCTGTTTTTT

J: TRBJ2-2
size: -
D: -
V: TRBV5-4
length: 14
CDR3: CASSNRENTGELFF
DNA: TGTGCCAGCAGCAACCGGGAGAACACCGGGGAGCTGTTTTTT

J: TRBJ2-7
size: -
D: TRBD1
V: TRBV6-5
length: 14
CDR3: CASSYAGGVYEQYF
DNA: TGTGCCAGCAGTTACGCAGGGGGCGTCTACGAGCAGTACTTC

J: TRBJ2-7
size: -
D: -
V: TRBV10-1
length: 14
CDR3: CASSGEDSSYEQYF
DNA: TGCGCCAGCAGTGGAGAGGATAGCTCCTACGAGCAGTACTTC

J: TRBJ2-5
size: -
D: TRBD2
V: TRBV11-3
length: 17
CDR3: CASSLDCSGRARETQYF
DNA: TGTGCCAGCAGCTTAGATTGTAGCGGGAGGGCAAGAGAGACCCAGTACTTC

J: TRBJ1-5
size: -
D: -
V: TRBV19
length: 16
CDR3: CASRSRGPLGNQPQHF
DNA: TGTGCCAGTAGGTCGCGGGGGCCTTTGGGCAATCAGCCCCAGCATTTT

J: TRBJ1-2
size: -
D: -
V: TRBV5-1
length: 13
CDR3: CASNHREGYGYTF
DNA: TGCGCCAGCAATCACAGGGAGGGCTATGGCTACACCTTC

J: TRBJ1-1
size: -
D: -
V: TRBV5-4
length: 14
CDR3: CASSPGGIGTEAFF
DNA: TGTGCCAGCAGCCCGGGGGGTATCGGCACTGAAGCTTTCTTT

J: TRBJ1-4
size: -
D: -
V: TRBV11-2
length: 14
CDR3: CASSLSRGHEKLFF
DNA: TGTGCCAGCAGCTTATCCAGGGGCCACGAAAAACTGTTTTTT

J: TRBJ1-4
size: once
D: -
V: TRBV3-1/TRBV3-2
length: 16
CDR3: CASSRKGGATNEKLFF
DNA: TGTGCCAGCAGCCGAAAAGGGGGGGCAACTAATGAAAAACTGTTTTTT

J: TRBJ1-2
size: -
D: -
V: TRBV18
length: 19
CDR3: CASSPSRGQGPLWAYGYTF
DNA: TGTGCCAGCTCACCTTCGCGGGGCCAGGGACCCCTATGGGCCTATGGCTACACCTTC